A single sample is the source of the 26 T cell receptor beta chains below, sequenced in a study of identical twins. MiXCR, applied by TCRdb to the 5' RACE reads, yields one record per CDR3 protein. The sample has 550,000 to 700,000 distinct CDR3 sequences, 9% to 10% seen once. These data are also associated with another study on yellow fever vaccine responses in identical twins.

Sequences were obtained from PBMCs. Receptor source: a woman aged 18-35 years in good health.

This clonotype was seen ten or more times. CDR3 protein: CASSLSGGPGVDTQYF. The DNA of the CDR3 is TGCGCCAGCAGCCTCTCGGGGGGTCCCGGTGTAGATACGCAGTATTTT. The chain recombines TRBV4-3 with TRBJ2-3; the match to TRBD2 covers 7 bases. This CDR3 is built from 16 residues. V lost 4 bases to trimming and J lost 5 bases; unmatched junction nucleotides: 12. Looked up from germline, CDR1 is LGHNA and CDR2 is YSLEER.

The chain couples TRBV25-1 to TRBJ2-1; D is tentatively TRBD1 or TRBD2 (6 bases each). CDR1 MGHDK and CDR2 SYGVNS come from the germline V gene. The CDR3 is 15 amino acids. V lost 4 bases, J lost 6 bases, and 16 bases lay in between. In nucleotides, the CDR3 is TGTGCCAGCAGTGCCGACGGGGGCCGGGCCAATGAGCAGTTCTTC. This encodes CASSADGGRANEQFF.

This clonotype was found a few times. J is TRBJ2-7 and V is TRBV7-9; D remains ambiguous. V was trimmed by 4 bases and J by 3 bases, leaving 7 bases between them. The CDR3 covers 12 residues. Germline V CDR1 and CDR2: SEHNR, FQNEAQ (reference sequence). CDR3 amino acids: CASSSGNYEQYF. The CDR3 region has the DNA TGTGCCAGCAGCTCCGGCAACTACGAGCAGTACTTC. Full variable domain (rest looked up from reference TRBV7-9 and TRBJ2-7): DTGVSQNPRHKITKRGQNVTFRCDPISEHNRLYWYRQTLGQGPEFLTYFQNEAQLEKSRLLSDRFSAERPKGSFSTLEIQRTEQGDSAMYLCASSSGNYEQYFGPGTRLTVT.

The rearrangement uses TRBV4-3 and TRBJ1-2, with D possibly TRBD1 on 6 matching bases. With 0 bases removed from V and 7 bases from J, the gap between germline ends came to 15 bases. The CDR3 has 15 amino acids. Germline-derived CDR1 and CDR2 are LGHNA and YSLEER. CDR3 residues: CASSQDSGERSGYTF. DNA of the CDR3: TGCGCCAGCAGCCAAGATTCAGGGGAGAGGAGTGGCTACACCTTC.

This clonotype appeared many times. The gene calls are TRBV5-1 and TRBJ2-1, with TRBD2 matching 7 bases. The J segment lost 4 bases and the V segment lost 0 bases, leaving 1 base of the junction unmatched. CDR1 is SGHRS, CDR2 YFSETQ, per germline. This CDR3 is built from 14 residues. CDR3 sequence (DNA): TGCGCCAGCAGCTTGGGGGGGGGATACAATGAGCAGTTCTTC. This gives the protein CASSLGGGYNEQFF. Looking up the rest from reference TRBV5-1 and TRBJ2-1 gives the full variable domain: KAGVTQTPRYLIKTRGQQVTLSCSPISGHRSVSWYQQTPGQGLQFLFEYFSETQRNKGNFPGRFSGRQFSNSRSEMNVSTLELGDSALYLCASSLGGGYNEQFFGPGTRLTVL.

The gene calls are TRBV6-1 and TRBJ2-6; D may be TRBD2 (5 bases). Trimming took 6 bases from V and 2 from J, leaving 17 bases between them. Germline CDR1 is MNHNS and CDR2 is SASEGT. The CDR3 loop spans 17 amino acids. For the CDR3, the DNA is TGTGCCAGCAGCCTGACGAGGGTATCAACTGGGGCCAACGTCCTGACTTTC. As protein: CASSLTRVSTGANVLTF.

The chain recombines TRBV6-2 or TRBV6-3 with TRBJ2-1; D gene uncertain. CDR1 MNHEY and CDR2 SVGEGT come from the germline V gene. This CDR3 has 12 residues. The V gene lost 0 bases and the J gene lost 8 bases, with 5 bases spanning the gap. Written as DNA, the CDR3 is TGTGCCAGCAGTTACTCTGCGTATGAGCAGTTCTTC. Protein product: CASSYSAYEQFF.

The V call is TRBV11-1, the J call TRBJ2-5; 9 nucleotides match TRBD1. The CDR3 consists of 15 residues. Germline V gene data show CDR1 as SGHAT and CDR2 as FQDESV (reference sequence). V lost 2 bases, J lost 5 bases, and 6 bases stayed unmatched. The CDR3 coding sequence is TGTGCCAGCAGCTTAACAATGACAGGGGGTGAGACCCAGTACTTC. It specifies CASSLTMTGGETQYF.

This clonotype turned up a few times. This chain joins TRBV6-2 or TRBV6-3 and TRBJ1-5; D remains ambiguous. This CDR3 is built from 15 residues. Trimming shortened V by 2 bases and J by 2 bases, and 10 bases separated the two germline ends. Germline V gene data show CDR1 as MNHEY and CDR2 as SVGEGT. The CDR3 loop reads CASSYRQSGNQPQHF. The CDR3 region has the DNA TGTGCCAGCAGTTACCGGCAATCGGGCAATCAGCCCCAGCATTTT.

This clonotype was seen a handful of times. J is TRBJ2-2 and V is TRBV11-2; D perhaps matches TRBD2 (6 bases). Germline V CDR1 and CDR2: SGHAT, FQNNGV. The CDR3 extends over 13 amino acids. V lost 8 bases and J 0 bases, leaving 7 bases between the germline ends. CDR3 residues: CASGGTNTGELFF. The DNA for the CDR3 is TGTGCCAGCGGGGGGACGAACACCGGGGAGCTGTTTTTT.

In this sample, this clonotype turned up many times. The chain carries TRBV7-9 and TRBJ1-1; no definite D call. The germline V gene has CDR1 SEHNR and CDR2 FQNEAQ (reference sequence). V was clipped by 5 bases and J by 2 bases, with 0 bases between them. This CDR3 comprises 10 residues. The CDR3 DNA follows: TGTGCCAGCAGCAACACTGAAGCTTTCTTT. This gives the protein CASSNTEAFF.

This clonotype was seen a few times. The J gene is TRBJ2-3, the V gene TRBV12-3 or TRBV12-4; 10 nucleotides agree with TRBD2. CDR3 length equals 16 residues. The V gene end was trimmed by 5 bases and the J gene end by 2 bases; junction bases not matched to a gene: 7. CDR3 coding DNA: TGTGCCAGCAGTCCCCTAGGGACTAGCGACACAGATACGCAGTATTTT. Amino acid sequence: CASSPLGTSDTDTQYF.

The chain carries TRBV5-1 and TRBJ1-6; a possible D gene is TRBD1 (5 bases). From germline, CDR1 is SGHRS and CDR2 YFSETQ. Trimming stripped 0 bases from V and 7 bases from J, with 11 bases between. The CDR3 has 15 amino acids. In DNA, the CDR3 is TGCGCCAGCAGCTTGGATCCAGGGAGGAATTCACCCCTCCACTTT. This gives the protein CASSLDPGRNSPLHF.

This clonotype was observed a few times. The chain recombines TRBV9 with TRBJ2-5; D is possibly TRBD2 (7 bases). Germline loops: CDR1 SGDLS, CDR2 YYNGEE. CDR3 length: 15 amino acids. Trimming removed 3 bases at V and 4 bases at J, with 16 bases between. CDR3 nucleotide sequence: TGTGCCAGCAGCGCCCTACGGGGGGCGGGAGAGACCCAGTACTTC. Its protein product is CASSALRGAGETQYF.

In nucleotides, the CDR3 is TGTGCCAGCAGTGGAAGTACTAGCGGGAGGGCCCTGAATGAGCAGTTCTTC. Translating it yields CASSGSTSGRALNEQFF. The V gene is TRBV2, the J gene TRBJ2-1; 13 bases align to TRBD2. J was trimmed by 7 bases and V by 4 bases; bases with no gene match: 10. This CDR3 has 17 residues. CDR1 is SNHLY, CDR2 FYNNEI, per germline.

This clonotype was seen ten or more times. The V gene is TRBV28, the J gene TRBJ1-2, with D hard to call. Germline CDR1 reads MDHEN; CDR2 reads SYDVKM. There are 14 residues in the CDR3. V was shortened by 3 bases and J by 5 bases, with 13 bases between the two germline ends. The CDR3 DNA sequence: TGTGCCAGCAGTTTCGGTCCCGTTACATATGGCTACACCTTC. Residues: CASSFGPVTYGYTF.

V is TRBV27 and J is TRBJ2-7; 7 positions match TRBD2. The J segment lost 0 bases and the V segment lost 4 bases, leaving 3 bases of the junction unmatched. Germline assignment: CDR1 MNHEY and CDR2 SMNVEV (reference sequence). CDR3 size: 14 residues. This CDR3 is CASSWWEGSYEQYF. In DNA form, the CDR3 reads TGTGCCAGCAGTTGGTGGGAGGGCTCCTACGAGCAGTACTTC.

This clonotype was seen ten or more times. The chain employs TRBV5-1 and TRBJ1-4, with TRBD1 identical over 8 bases. Trimming took 0 bases from V and 13 from J; bases not matched to a gene: 5. Germline CDR1 is SGHRS and CDR2 is YFSETQ. This CDR3 spans 13 amino acids. As DNA, the CDR3 is TGCGCCAGCAGCTTGGAAGGACAGGGTGGACTGTTTTTT. It specifies CASSLEGQGGLFF.

V usage is TRBV7-6 and J usage is TRBJ2-7; D is unclear. The CDR3 spans 14 residues. With 1 base removed from V and 5 bases from J, the gap between germline ends came to 12 bases. The germline CDR1 and CDR2 sequences are SGHVS and FNYEAQ. The CDR3 loop is CASSLVVLADEQYF. DNA for the CDR3: TGTGCCAGCAGCTTAGTGGTTCTTGCGGACGAGCAGTACTTC.

This clonotype showed up just a few times. This sequence joins TRBV12-3 or TRBV12-4 and TRBJ2-3; TRBD1 matches at 7 bases. The CDR3 sequence is 15 residues long. Unmatched junction bases numbered 7, after V lost 3 bases and J lost 4 bases. This CDR3 reads CASSLRTGMSDTQYF. CDR3 nucleotide sequence: TGTGCCAGCAGTTTGCGGACAGGAATGTCAGATACGCAGTATTTT.

This clonotype was picked up a small number of times. This sequence joins TRBV7-9 and TRBJ2-1; 14 bases are shared with TRBD2. CDR1 and CDR2 (germline): SEHNR, FQNEAQ (reference sequence). The CDR3 is made up of 14 amino acids. The V segment lost 6 bases and the J segment 10 bases; nucleotides outside the gene matches: 5. The CDR3 coding sequence is TGTGCCAGCAGGGGACTAGCGGGAGTCCGGGAGCAGTTCTTC. Amino acid sequence: CASRGLAGVREQFF.

This clonotype was detected ten times or more. The rearrangement uses TRBV7-9 and TRBJ2-1; the D gene is possibly TRBD2 (5 bases). The germline V gene encodes CDR1 SEHNR and CDR2 FQNEAQ (reference sequence). The CDR3 covers 13 residues. V lost 6 bases and J 4 bases, leaving 10 bases between the germline ends. CDR3 loop: CASRRAGYNEQFF. CDR3 nucleotide sequence: TGTGCCAGCAGGAGGGCAGGATACAATGAGCAGTTCTTC.

In the case of this clonotype: This may stem from a read error, because a much larger clone lies one nucleotide away. The chain employs TRBV24-1 and TRBJ2-5, with D perhaps TRBD1 or TRBD2 (5 bases each). CDR3 size: 17 residues. Germline V gene lookup returns CDR1 KGHDR and CDR2 SFDVKD. The CDR3 DNA reads as TGTGCCATCAGTGAGAGTAGGCTAGCCAGGGTGGGAGAGACCCAGTACTTC. It specifies CAISESRLARVGETQYF.

This clonotype was detected a few times. This chain uses TRBV6-5 with TRBJ2-5; D remains ambiguous. From germline, CDR1 is MNHEY and CDR2 SVGAGI. Trimming stripped 0 bases from V and 1 base from J, with 9 bases between. The CDR3 sequence is 15 residues long. Written as DNA, the CDR3 is TGTGCCAGCAGTTACTCGGCTTTTTCCCAAGAGACCCAGTACTTC. It encodes CASSYSAFSQETQYF.

This sequence joins TRBV20-1 and TRBJ2-1; the D gene is possibly TRBD2 (6 bases). The ends were cut back, 5 bases at V and 4 bases at J, with 15 bases in the middle. Looked up from germline, CDR1 is DFQATT and CDR2 is SNEGSKA (reference sequence). CDR3 length: 14 residues. CDR3 in amino acids: CSASARRGYNEQFF. In DNA form, the CDR3 reads TGCAGTGCTTCAGCCCGGAGGGGATACAATGAGCAGTTCTTC.

This clonotype was detected ten times or more. The V gene is TRBV4-3, the J gene TRBJ1-5, with unresolved D. Trimming left V 0 bases short and J 1 base short, with 4 bases between. In germline, CDR1 is LGHNA, CDR2 YSLEER. This CDR3 region has 14 residues. CDR3 in amino acids: CASSQDHSNQPQHF. In nucleotides, the CDR3 is TGCGCCAGCAGCCAAGATCACAGCAATCAGCCCCAGCATTTT.